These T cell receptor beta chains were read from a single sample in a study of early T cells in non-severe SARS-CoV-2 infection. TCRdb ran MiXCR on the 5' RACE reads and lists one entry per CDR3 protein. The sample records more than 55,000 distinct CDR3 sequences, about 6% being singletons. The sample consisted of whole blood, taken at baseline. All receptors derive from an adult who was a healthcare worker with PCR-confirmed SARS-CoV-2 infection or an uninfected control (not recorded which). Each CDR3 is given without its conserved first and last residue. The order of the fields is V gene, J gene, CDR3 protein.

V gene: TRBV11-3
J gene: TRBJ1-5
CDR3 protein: ARQGRWNQPQH

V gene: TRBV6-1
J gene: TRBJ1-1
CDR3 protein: AHGARSEAF

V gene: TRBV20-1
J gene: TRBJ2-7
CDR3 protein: SAGTGTGTREQY

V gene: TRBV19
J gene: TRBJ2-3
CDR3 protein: ASRPGQESDTQY

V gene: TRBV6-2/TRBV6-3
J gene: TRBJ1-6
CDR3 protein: ASSYRDRGLH

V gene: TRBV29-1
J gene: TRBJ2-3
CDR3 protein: SVGGKENTDTQY

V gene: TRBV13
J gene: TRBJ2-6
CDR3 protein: ASSLGMPGPPSGANVLT

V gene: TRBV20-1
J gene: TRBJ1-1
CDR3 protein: SASKPPWGPNTEAF

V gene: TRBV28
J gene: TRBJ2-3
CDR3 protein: ASSSMRTDTQY

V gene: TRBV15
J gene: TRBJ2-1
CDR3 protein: ATSRDPGGGAYNEQF

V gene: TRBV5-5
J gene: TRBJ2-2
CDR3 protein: ASSLGLQVSSSGELF

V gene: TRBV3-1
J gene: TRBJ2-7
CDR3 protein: ASAQQGYEQY

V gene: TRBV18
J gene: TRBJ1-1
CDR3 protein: ASSPQVGDTEAF

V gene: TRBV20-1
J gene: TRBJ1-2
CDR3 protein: SARTDRAYGYT

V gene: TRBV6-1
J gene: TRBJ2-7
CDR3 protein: ASTSGRVGHEQY

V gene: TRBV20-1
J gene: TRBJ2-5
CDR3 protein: SARVVAAQETQY

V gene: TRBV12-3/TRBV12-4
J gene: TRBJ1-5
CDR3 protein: ASSETGVRQPQH

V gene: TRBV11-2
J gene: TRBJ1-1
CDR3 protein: ASSLARREAF

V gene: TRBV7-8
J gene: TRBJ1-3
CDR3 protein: ASSRQGGGNTIY

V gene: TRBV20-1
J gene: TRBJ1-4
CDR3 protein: SARDMVNEKLF

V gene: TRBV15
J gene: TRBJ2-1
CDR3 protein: ATSRDGLAGYNEQF

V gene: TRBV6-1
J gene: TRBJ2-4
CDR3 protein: ASSATSGGNIQY

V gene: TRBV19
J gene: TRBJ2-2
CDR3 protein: ASSTSGRATGELF

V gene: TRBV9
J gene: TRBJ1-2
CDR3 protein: ASRSGSTNYGYT

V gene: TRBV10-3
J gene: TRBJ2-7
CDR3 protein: AISESGAIYEQY

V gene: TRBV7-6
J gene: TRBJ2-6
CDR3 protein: ASSSPGEEGSGANVLT

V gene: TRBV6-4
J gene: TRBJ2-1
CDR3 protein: ASSSGRDNEQF

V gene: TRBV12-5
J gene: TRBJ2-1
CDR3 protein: ASAAQGALRERKF

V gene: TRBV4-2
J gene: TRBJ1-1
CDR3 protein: ASSQPGGLGGGTEAF

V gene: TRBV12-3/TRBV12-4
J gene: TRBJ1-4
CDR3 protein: ASSRGANEKLF

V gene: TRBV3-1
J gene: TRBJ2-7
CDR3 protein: ASSPTSGKPPGLYEQY

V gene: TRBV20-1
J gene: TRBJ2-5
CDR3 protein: SAWTSGKETQY

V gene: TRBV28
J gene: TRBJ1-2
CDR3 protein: ASSSIMGQGEDYGYT

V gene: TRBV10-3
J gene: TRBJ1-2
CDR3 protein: AISESPGQGCYT

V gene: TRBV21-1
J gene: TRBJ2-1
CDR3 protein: ASSTSSGTIPHSYNEQF

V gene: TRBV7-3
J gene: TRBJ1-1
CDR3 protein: ASSSDYNTEAF

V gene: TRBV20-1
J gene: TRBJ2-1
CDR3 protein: SALRDSYYNEQF

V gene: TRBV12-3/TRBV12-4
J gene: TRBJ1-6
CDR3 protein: ASSLTANSPLH

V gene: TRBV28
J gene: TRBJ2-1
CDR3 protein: ASLQGLGDRGHGDEQF

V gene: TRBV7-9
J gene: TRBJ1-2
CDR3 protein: ASSGIGYT

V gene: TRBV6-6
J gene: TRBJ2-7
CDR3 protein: ASRNRGGVEQY

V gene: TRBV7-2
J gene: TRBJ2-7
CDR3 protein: ASSSQPGPYYEQY

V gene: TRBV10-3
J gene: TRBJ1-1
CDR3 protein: AISLDRGNTEAF

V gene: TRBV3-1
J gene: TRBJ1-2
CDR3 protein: ASSQGTGVYGYT

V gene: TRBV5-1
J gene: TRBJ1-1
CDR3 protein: ASRPGHTEAF

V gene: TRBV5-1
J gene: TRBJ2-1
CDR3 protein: ASSLVNNEQF

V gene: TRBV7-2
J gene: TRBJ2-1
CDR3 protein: ASSPRQGLSYNEQF

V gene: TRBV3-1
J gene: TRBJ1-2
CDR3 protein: ASSQVTNYGYT

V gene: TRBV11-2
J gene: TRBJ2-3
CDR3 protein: ASSLEWGIFTDTQY

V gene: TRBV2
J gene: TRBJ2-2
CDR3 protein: ASSERTGVNTGELL

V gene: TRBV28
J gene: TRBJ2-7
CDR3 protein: ASSFAGTGRSYEQY

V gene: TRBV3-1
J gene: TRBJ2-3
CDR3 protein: ASSPGTSGPTSTDTQY

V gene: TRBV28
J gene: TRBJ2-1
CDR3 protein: ASSLEGDFYNEQF

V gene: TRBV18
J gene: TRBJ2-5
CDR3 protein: ASSPITSGAQETQY

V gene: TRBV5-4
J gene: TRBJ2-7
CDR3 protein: ASSPTPTRDVEQY

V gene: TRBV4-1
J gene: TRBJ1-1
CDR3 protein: ASSPPGGAVTEAF

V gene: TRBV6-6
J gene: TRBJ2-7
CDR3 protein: ASSGSAGSYEQY

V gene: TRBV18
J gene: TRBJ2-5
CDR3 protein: ASSPPGELWTQY

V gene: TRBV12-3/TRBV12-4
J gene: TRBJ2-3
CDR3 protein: ASSLPPGSSGRAVDTQY

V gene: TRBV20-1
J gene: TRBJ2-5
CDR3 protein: SANMYQETQY